The clone carrying this T cell receptor beta chain was picked up a small number of times. The antigen is unknown. This sample is part of a study of spatial heterogeneity in lung cancer. Broader study findings: Counts of expanded intratumoral alpha and beta TCRs tracked tumor mutation counts.

Stated time point: sample taken at primary tumor resection. Germline V gives CDR1 SNHLY, CDR2 FYNNEI. The CDR3 has 18 residues. The V gene end was trimmed by 3 bases and the J gene end by 4 bases; junction bases not matched to a gene: 16. TCRdb fed the 5' RACE reads into MiXCR, producing one record per CDR3 protein. Of 15,000 to 20,000 distinct CDR3 sequences detected, 6.5% to 8.5% appear once; the ten largest clones hold more than 20%. The sequence derives from a male donor with early-stage non-small cell lung cancer. The starting material was lung tumor tissue, obtained at surgery. The chain has TRBV2 and TRBJ1-1; the match to TRBD1 covers 8 bases. CDR3 region: CASSDTFRGLLFGTEAFF. CDR3 DNA: TGTGCCAGCAGTGATACATTCAGGGGGCTTTTATTCGGCACTGAAGCTTTCTTT.